Presented here are 13 T cell receptor beta chains from one specimen sequenced in a study of cytomegalovirus exposure and HLA in healthy donors. Primers included in the PCR were 60 Vbeta and 13 Jbeta primers. Libraries were prepared by immunoSEQ multiplex PCR; TCRdb keeps only in-frame clonotypes and omits some of them. Of about 130,000 clones in the sample, about 10% were seen once. Material for sequencing was PBMCs. These receptors came from a woman under 30 in good health and CMV-seropositive.

This chain uses TRBV28 with TRBJ2-3; tentative D call: TRBD1 (5 bases). Trimming took 7 bases from V and 0 from J, leaving 11 bases between them. The CDR3 has 14 residues. Germline CDR1 MDHEN, CDR2 SYDVKM. The CDR3 sequence: CASKSGRSTDTQYF. The CDR3 DNA follows: TGTGCCAGCAAATCAGGGCGGAGCACAGATACGCAGTATTTT.

The chain links TRBV5-1 to TRBJ2-3; 9 bases agree with TRBD2. V lost 1 base to trimming and J lost 3 bases; unmatched junction nucleotides: 6. The length of the CDR3 is 16 residues. CDR1 is SGHRS and CDR2 is YFSETQ in the germline V gene. CDR3 sequence reads: CASSLPSGDRTDTQYF. The CDR3 DNA follows: TGCGCCAGCAGCTTGCCTAGCGGGGATAGGACAGATACGCAGTATTTT.

This clone came up a few times. The gene calls are TRBV11-2 and TRBJ2-1; the D gene is possibly TRBD2 (5 bases). Per germline, CDR1 SGHAT and CDR2 FQNNGV. Trimming pared 1 base from V and 12 bases from J, leaving 10 bases between. The CDR3 has 12 residues. The CDR3 DNA is TGTGCCAGCAGCTTAGCTGCGGGTTCGCAGTTCTTC. It encodes CASSLAAGSQFF.

This clone was counted a few times. The V and J genes are TRBV27 and TRBJ1-1; 7 nucleotides line up with TRBD1. Germline CDR1 MNHEY, CDR2 SMNVEV (reference sequence). The J segment lost 10 bases and the V segment lost 5 bases, leaving 4 bases of the junction unmatched. There are 11 residues in the CDR3. CDR3 loop: CASSLGTAAFF. The CDR3 region has the DNA TGTGCCAGCAGTCTGGGGACAGCAGCTTTCTTT.

A few counts support this clone. This chain uses TRBV7-8 with TRBJ1-2; perhaps TRBD1 as D (6 bases). Germline loops: CDR1 SGHVS, CDR2 FQNEAQ. With 5 bases removed from V and 8 bases from J, the gap between germline ends came to 15 bases. This CDR3 contains 13 residues. This chain's CDR3 is CASSLKGVAGYTF. The CDR3 region has the DNA TGTGCCAGCAGCCTAAAGGGGGTGGCGGGCTACACCTTC.

The chain couples TRBV5-1 to TRBJ2-5, with D possibly matching TRBD2 (6 bases). Trimming pared 1 base from V and 5 bases from J, leaving 9 bases between. This CDR3 has 13 amino acids. Germline-derived CDR1 and CDR2 are SGHRS and YFSETQ. The CDR3 loop reads CASSLTGGETQYF. In DNA form, the CDR3 reads TGCGCCAGCAGCTTGACCGGAGGGGAGACCCAGTACTTC.

This chain uses TRBV7-9 with TRBJ2-1; D not certain. Germline V gene data show CDR1 as SEHNR and CDR2 as FQNEAQ (reference sequence). This CDR3 is 12 amino acids long. Trimming left V 5 bases short and J 6 bases short, with 8 bases between. CDR3 nucleotide sequence: TGTGCCAGCAGCCTAATACCCAATGAGCAGTTCTTC. Translation: CASSLIPNEQFF. Looking up the rest from reference TRBV7-9 and TRBJ2-1 gives the full variable domain: DTGVSQNPRHKITKRGQNVTFRCDPISEHNRLYWYRQTLGQGPEFLTYFQNEAQLEKSRLLSDRFSAERPKGSFSTLEIQRTEQGDSAMYLCASSLIPNEQFFGPGTRLTVL.

The chain is built from TRBV7-6 and TRBJ2-3, with D possibly being TRBD2 (5 bases). With 4 bases removed from V and 0 bases from J, the gap between germline ends came to 29 bases. The V gene's germline CDR1 is SGHVS and CDR2 FNYEAQ. There are 21 residues in the CDR3. CDR3 in DNA: TGTGCCAGCAGCTGGTCCCGGCGGGCCTCCTATAACATTACTAGCACAGATACGCAGTATTTT. Translated: CASSWSRRASYNITSTDTQYF.

V and J are TRBV7-3 and TRBJ2-1; 8 nucleotides agree with TRBD2. This CDR3 spans 15 amino acids. In germline, CDR1 is SGHTA, CDR2 FQGTGA. Trimming cost V 10 bases and J 10 bases; bases outside gene matches: 18. CDR3 sequence reads: CANRPGSGKKDEQFF. CDR3 nucleotide sequence: TGTGCCAACCGTCCTGGTAGCGGGAAGAAAGACGAGCAGTTCTTC.

This clone was observed a handful of times. Written as DNA, the CDR3 is TGTGCCAGCAGGAGGGACAGGGGGGCCACTGAAGCTTTCTTT. Its translation is CASRRDRGATEAFF. The chain combines TRBV6-1 with TRBJ1-1, with 11 bases that match TRBD1. The CDR3 length is 14 residues. V lost 6 bases, J lost 4 bases, and 4 bases stayed unmatched. Per germline, CDR1 MNHNS and CDR2 SASEGT.

CDR3 in DNA: TGTGCCATCAGTGCAGGGGGCGCGGACGGCTACACCTTC. It translates to CAISAGGADGYTF. The chain is built from TRBV10-3 and TRBJ1-2; TRBD1 aligns across 8 bases. J was trimmed by 8 bases and V by 4 bases; bases with no gene match: 6. From germline, CDR1 is ENHRY and CDR2 SYGVKD. This CDR3 contains 13 residues.

This clone was seen a few times. CDR3: CASSPDSLSLREQYF. CDR3 coding DNA: TGTGCCAGCAGCCCGGACTCCCTAAGTTTGAGAGAGCAGTACTTC. V gene TRBV6-1 combines with J gene TRBJ2-7, with D possibly being TRBD2 (5 bases). Trimming stripped 6 bases from V and 7 bases from J, with 22 bases between. In germline, CDR1 is MNHNS, CDR2 SASEGT. This CDR3 is 15 amino acids long.

The genes are TRBV29-1 and TRBJ2-1, with 15 bases aligning to TRBD2. This CDR3 is built from 18 residues. J gave up 0 bases and V 6 bases, and 9 bases lay outside the gene matches. Germline CDR1 and CDR2: SQVTM and ANQGSEA. This CDR3 is CSVDPGLAGGPSYNEQFF. The DNA of the CDR3 is TGCAGCGTCGACCCAGGACTAGCGGGAGGGCCCTCCTACAATGAGCAGTTCTTC.